This T cell receptor beta chain appears in the sequencing data of a study of OX40 agonist ivuxolimab in advanced cancers. Study-wide context: As their treatment, patients were administered ivuxolimab, an agonistic anti-OX40 (CD134) antibody. Every 2 weeks, ivuxolimab was infused into the patients intravenously at between 0.01 and 10 mg/kg.

This CDR3 comprises 15 residues. Germline CDR1 SNHLY, CDR2 FYNNEI. Germline trimming cut 6 bases from V and 2 bases from J; bases unmatched to any gene: 8. Repertoires were generated with immunoSEQ multiplex PCR, while TCRdb's copy carries only in-frame clones and drops some. The sample consists of about 100,000 clones, around 93% of them appearing once. Regarding this clone: Its antigen remains unknown.

Notes on the study in general: CD8+ T cells showed, on average, more clonal expansion than CD4+ cells. At 0.1 to 3.0 mg/kg and by week 6, clonal expansion occurred in CD4+ and CD8+ blood T cells.

The receptor's source is an adult with an advanced solid tumor such as melanoma, head and neck, liver or kidney cancer. Sequenced here: CD4+ or CD8+ T cells sorted from blood, sampled in a trial of the OX40 agonist ivuxolimab. The rearrangement uses TRBV2 and TRBJ1-2; the match to TRBD1 covers 8 bases. Here the CDR3 reads CASRENRGANYGYTF. As DNA, the CDR3 is TGTGCCAGCAGGGAAAACAGGGGGGCCAACTATGGCTACACCTTC.